Listed here are 28 T cell receptor beta chains from one sample, sequenced in a study of blood T cell repertoires in COVID-19. TCRdb's copy holds only in-frame clones and misses some; the assay was immunoSEQ multiplex PCR. The sample consists of more than 200,000 clones, roughly 80% of them appearing once. The specimen sequenced was peripheral blood. All receptors derive from a woman over 75 with acute or convalescent COVID-19.

J is TRBJ2-4 and V is TRBV5-6, with 8 bases that match TRBD2. V was clipped by 4 bases and J by 0 bases; unmatched bases: 12. In germline, CDR1 is SGHDT, CDR2 YYEEEE. The CDR3 runs to 18 residues. The chain's CDR3 is CASSDLAGLELAKNIQYF. The CDR3 nucleotides are TGTGCCAGCAGCGATTTAGCGGGACTTGAATTAGCCAAAAACATTCAGTACTTC.

The chain combines TRBV11-2 with TRBJ1-2; TRBD1 matches 9 bases. Trimming at V came to 5 bases and at J to 4 bases, leaving 5 bases not matched to a gene. The CDR3 runs 14 residues. Germline values: CDR1 SGHAT, CDR2 FQNNGV. The CDR3 nucleotides read TGTGCCAGCAGCCACAGGGGGCAGATCTATGGCTACACCTTC. This translates into CASSHRGQIYGYTF.

This chain uses TRBV4-3 with TRBJ2-5, with D possibly being TRBD2 (6 bases). The CDR3 extends over 16 amino acids. V lost 1 base and J 2 bases, leaving 14 bases between the germline ends. Germline V gene lookup returns CDR1 LGHNA and CDR2 YSLEER. CDR3 DNA sequence: TGCGCCAGCAGCCAAGCTGGCCCGGGACTTCAAGAGACCCAGTACTTC. This sequence encodes CASSQAGPGLQETQYF.

V usage is TRBV3-1 (or the pseudogene TRBV3-2) and J usage is TRBJ2-1; maybe TRBD1 (5 bases). From germline, CDR1 is LGHDT and CDR2 YNNKEL (reference sequence). This CDR3 is 15 amino acids long. V was clipped by 3 bases and J by 10 bases, with 19 bases between them. The CDR3 DNA reads TGTGCCAGCAGCCAGGACACTCTCCCCCAAAGGGAGCAGTTCTTC. Amino acid sequence: CASSQDTLPQREQFF.

The chain has TRBV30 and TRBJ1-2; D unresolved. The germline gives CDR1 GTSNPN, CDR2 SVGIG (reference sequence). This CDR3 contains 15 residues. V was pared by 5 bases and J by 1 base, with 17 bases between. CDR3 residues: CAWSPSVQINYGYTF. In DNA, the CDR3 is TGTGCCTGGTCCCCGTCGGTACAGATTAACTATGGCTACACCTTC.

The CDR3 DNA sequence: TGTGCCAGCAGCTCCGCTAGCGGGGGGTTCACAGATACGCAGTATTTT. Its protein is CASSSASGGFTDTQYF. The chain couples TRBV7-6 to TRBJ2-3; 11 bases are a match to TRBD2. CDR3 size: 16 residues. The germline V gene has CDR1 SGHVS and CDR2 FNYEAQ. With 4 bases clipped from V and 2 bases from J, the junction kept 5 bases outside the gene matches.

The gene calls are TRBV11-3 and TRBJ1-3; D ambiguous. This CDR3 comprises 16 residues. Germline CDR1 and CDR2: SGHNT and YENEEA. The V and J ends lost 1 base and 0 bases respectively, with 10 bases between them. The CDR3 is CASSLVYSCSGNTIYF. As DNA, the CDR3 is TGTGCCAGCAGCTTAGTGTATAGCTGCTCTGGAAACACCATATATTTT. The complete variable domain, with remaining parts taken from reference TRBV11-3 and TRBJ1-3, reads EAGVVQSPRYKIIEKKQPVAFWCNPISGHNTLYWYLQNLGQGPELLIRYENEEAVDDSQLPKDRFSAERLKGVDSTLKIQPAELGDSAVYLCASSLVYSCSGNTIYFGEGSWLTVV.

This clone was counted between two and nine times. The rearrangement joins TRBV7-9 to TRBJ1-3; 11 nucleotides match TRBD1. This CDR3 is built from 18 residues. Looked up from germline, CDR1 is SEHNR and CDR2 is FQNEAQ (reference sequence). The V and J ends lost 5 bases and 4 bases, in that order; junction bases with no gene match: 13. Written as DNA, the CDR3 is TGTGCCAGCAGCCCCCCCAACGGACAGGGGGCGTCCGGAAACACCATATATTTT. It encodes CASSPPNGQGASGNTIYF. Combining the CDR3 with reference TRBV7-9 and TRBJ1-3 gives the whole variable domain DTGVSQNPRHKITKRGQNVTFRCDPISEHNRLYWYRQTLGQGPEFLTYFQNEAQLEKSRLLSDRFSAERPKGSFSTLEIQRTEQGDSAMYLCASSPPNGQGASGNTIYFGEGSWLTVV.

The chain has TRBV6-5 and TRBJ1-1; D remains unclear. Trimming cost V 6 bases and J 0 bases, with 8 bases left between them. This CDR3 is 13 amino acids long. Per germline, CDR1 MNHEY and CDR2 SVGAGI. The CDR3 coding sequence is TGTGCCAGCAGACAGATGATGAACACTGAAGCTTTCTTT. Residues: CASRQMMNTEAFF.

CDR3 in amino acids: CATSDPLHPGGTGELFF. CDR3 bases: TGTGCCACCAGTGATCCTCTCCATCCAGGGGGAACCGGGGAGCTGTTTTTT. The chain carries TRBV24-1 and TRBJ2-2; TRBD1 matches at 7 bases. The V gene's germline CDR1 is KGHDR and CDR2 SFDVKD. The CDR3 contains 17 residues. The trim removed 3 bases at V and 5 bases at J, leaving 11 bases unmatched.

The gene calls are TRBV6-4 and TRBJ2-3; D might be TRBD2 (5 bases). V lost 6 bases to trimming and J lost 4 bases, with 20 bases between them. CDR1 and CDR2 from the germline V gene are MRHNA and SNTAGT. CDR3 length: 16 amino acids. The CDR3 loop is CASSGVARSGPDTQYF. CDR3 DNA sequence: TGTGCCAGCAGCGGGGTTGCGCGGAGCGGCCCAGATACGCAGTATTTT.

This chain connects TRBV3-1 (or the pseudogene TRBV3-2) to TRBJ2-3; D not certain. There are 16 residues in the CDR3. V was trimmed by 0 bases and J by 0 bases, leaving 10 bases between them. Germline V CDR1 and CDR2: LGHDT, YNNKEL (reference sequence). This CDR3 reads CASSQERQASTDTQYF. CDR3 DNA: TGTGCCAGCAGCCAAGAAAGGCAGGCTAGCACAGATACGCAGTATTTT.

The genes are TRBV18 and TRBJ2-3, with TRBD2 matching 8 bases. Germline CDR1 and CDR2: KGHSH and LQKENI. V lost 6 bases, J lost 4 bases, and 12 bases stayed unmatched. The CDR3 sequence is 16 residues long. CDR3 DNA sequence: TGTGCCAGCTCCCCGGGACTAGGGGTATGGGCAGATACGCAGTATTTT. Translated: CASSPGLGVWADTQYF.

The rearrangement uses TRBV30 and TRBJ2-1; 15 bases line up with TRBD2. Germline V lookup: CDR1 GTSNPN, CDR2 SVGIG (reference sequence). After removal of 3 bases from V and 7 bases from J, the junction contained 4 bases not matched to a gene. This CDR3 comprises 15 residues. CDR3 residues: CAWRRGLAGGNEQFF. The DNA for the CDR3 is TGTGCCTGGAGAAGAGGACTAGCGGGGGGGAATGAGCAGTTCTTC.

V usage is TRBV6-5 and J usage is TRBJ2-7, with 7 bases aligning to TRBD1. This CDR3 spans 15 amino acids. V lost 6 bases to trimming and J lost 3 bases; unmatched junction nucleotides: 11. Germline CDR1 reads MNHEY; CDR2 reads SVGAGI. Here the CDR3 reads CASRPPGQPDYEQYF. Written as DNA, the CDR3 is TGTGCCAGCAGGCCACCGGGACAGCCGGACTACGAGCAGTACTTC.

The gene calls are TRBV28 and TRBJ1-5; TRBD1 agrees at 8 bases. The CDR3 length is 16 residues. The germline V gene encodes CDR1 MDHEN and CDR2 SYDVKM. V lost 5 bases and J lost 7; bases outside the gene matches: 13. Here the CDR3 reads CASSLEWTGRGQPQHF. In nucleotides, the CDR3 is TGTGCCAGCAGTCTTGAATGGACAGGGCGGGGGCAGCCCCAGCATTTT.

The chain is built from TRBV6-5 and TRBJ2-2; D is unclear. The ends were cut back, 9 bases at V and 0 bases at J, with 11 bases in the middle. The length of the CDR3 is 14 residues. Germline CDR1 and CDR2: MNHEY and SVGAGI. The CDR3 loop is CASGQGSNTGELFF. In nucleotides, the CDR3 is TGTGCCAGTGGGCAAGGTTCGAACACCGGGGAGCTGTTTTTT.

This chain links TRBV5-6 with TRBJ2-3, with 8 bases that match TRBD1. The length of the CDR3 is 15 residues. Germline-derived CDR1 and CDR2 are SGHDT and YYEEEE. V shed 6 bases and J 3 bases; nucleotides not matched to a gene: 9. DNA of the CDR3: TGTGCCAGCATCACCGGGACAGGATGGACAGATACGCAGTATTTT. Its translation is CASITGTGWTDTQYF.

This clone was seen a few times. The chain has TRBV5-6 and TRBJ2-2, with 8 bases fitting TRBD1. Germline V lookup: CDR1 SGHDT, CDR2 YYEEEE. J gave up 0 bases and V 4 bases, and 5 bases lay outside the gene matches. The CDR3 has 16 amino acids. The CDR3 coding sequence is TGTGCCAGCAGCCCAGGACAGGGAGCGAACACCGGGGAGCTGTTTTTT. It specifies CASSPGQGANTGELFF. The whole variable domain, filled in from reference TRBV5-6 and TRBJ2-2, reads DAGVTQSPTHLIKTRGQQVTLRCSPKSGHDTVSWYQQALGQGPQFIFQYYEEEERQRGNFPDRFSGHQFPNYSSELNVNALLLGDSALYLCASSPGQGANTGELFFGEGSRLTVL.

The chain carries TRBV9 and TRBJ1-6; the match to TRBD1 covers 9 bases. CDR3 length equals 15 residues. The J segment lost 9 bases and the V segment lost 4 bases, leaving 8 bases of the junction unmatched. Germline V lookup: CDR1 SGDLS, CDR2 YYNGEE. The CDR3 is CASSPGQGFPSPLHF. CDR3 DNA: TGTGCCAGCAGCCCCGGACAGGGGTTCCCTTCACCCCTCCACTTT.

The J gene is TRBJ2-5, the V gene TRBV5-6; TRBD1 agrees at 8 bases. The CDR3 has 15 amino acids. Per the germline V gene, CDR1 is SGHDT and CDR2 is YYEEEE. V lost 4 bases, J lost 4 bases, and 9 bases stayed unmatched. This CDR3 is CASSPRTGRGETQYF. The CDR3 DNA is TGTGCCAGCAGCCCTAGGACAGGGCGGGGAGAGACCCAGTACTTC.

The chain joins TRBV9 to TRBJ1-1; D possibly corresponds to TRBD1 (6 bases). Germline V gene lookup returns CDR1 SGDLS and CDR2 YYNGEE. CDR3 length equals 17 residues. Trimming took 2 bases from V and 1 from J, leaving 18 bases between them. The CDR3 DNA reads TGTGCCAGCAGCGTGCCGCAGCGGGGCAGGGGGAACACTGAAGCTTTCTTT. This gives the protein CASSVPQRGRGNTEAFF.

The rearrangement joins TRBV6-5 to TRBJ1-2; 11 nucleotides align to TRBD1. Trimming cost V 2 bases and J 4 bases; bases outside gene matches: 6. CDR1 is MNHEY, CDR2 SVGAGI, per germline. The CDR3 sequence is 16 residues long. CDR3 region: CASSYPSGTGGYGYTF. Here the CDR3 DNA reads TGTGCCAGCAGTTACCCTTCCGGGACAGGGGGCTATGGCTACACCTTC.

V and J are TRBV18 and TRBJ1-1, with TRBD1 matching 7 bases. The ends lost 1 base at V and 4 bases at J; junction bases unmatched: 3. From germline, CDR1 is KGHSH and CDR2 LQKENI. This CDR3 contains 14 residues. The CDR3 DNA is TGTGCCAGCTCACCACAGGGGGCGACCACTGAAGCTTTCTTT. This sequence encodes CASSPQGATTEAFF.

The chain couples TRBV11-2 to TRBJ2-6, with D maybe TRBD1 (5 bases). V gave up 3 bases and J gave up 0 bases, with 12 bases separating them. Germline CDR1 SGHAT, CDR2 FQNNGV. This CDR3 comprises 17 residues. The CDR3 region has the DNA TGTGCCAGCAGCTTCGACAGAGCGTTCTCTGGGGCCAACGTCCTGACTTTC. It encodes CASSFDRAFSGANVLTF.

The chain recombines TRBV7-8 with TRBJ2-7, with TRBD1 matching 11 bases. V lost 5 bases, J lost 3 bases, and 3 bases stayed unmatched. The CDR3 runs 14 residues. CDR1 is SGHVS, CDR2 FQNEAQ, per germline. The DNA of the CDR3 is TGTGCCAGCAGCCGGGACAGGGGGATCTACGAGCAGTACTTC. The encoded protein is CASSRDRGIYEQYF.

This clone was seen more than once but under ten times. CDR3 sequence reads: CASSLKAGGGTEAFF. For the CDR3, the DNA is TGTGCCAGCAGCTTAAAGGCAGGGGGTGGCACTGAAGCTTTCTTT. This chain connects TRBV7-3 to TRBJ1-1, with 7 positions matching TRBD1. The germline V gene encodes CDR1 SGHTA and CDR2 FQGTGA. The CDR3 covers 15 residues. Losses at the gene ends were 1 base for V and 4 bases for J; bases not matched to a gene: 6.

V usage is TRBV24-1 and J usage is TRBJ2-2; 9 positions match TRBD1. CDR3 length: 16 residues. The V and J ends lost 3 bases and 3 bases, in that order; junction bases with no gene match: 4. Germline CDR1 and CDR2: KGHDR and SFDVKD. CDR3 region: CATSDPGQGDTGELFF. The DNA of the CDR3 is TGTGCCACCAGTGATCCGGGACAGGGAGACACCGGGGAGCTGTTTTTT.